This T cell receptor beta chain is drawn from a study of shared clonotypes between healthy human individuals. Turning to the study itself: The plates for each donor numbered three CD4 naive, three CD4 memory, two CD8 naive and one CD8 memory.

The CDR3 consists of 16 residues. The germline CDR1 and CDR2 sequences are SGHNT and YENEEA. A note on this clone: Its specificity is not known.

Data came from immunoSEQ multiplex PCR; TCRdb stores just in-frame clones and leaves some out. The data contain about 520,000 clones, approximately 95% of them singletons. General study findings and limits: Among non-shared clonotypes, generation probabilities were lower than among those shared by all four donors. At large depth, rarefaction still showed sorted-subset sequencing to be incomplete.

The clonotype was recovered from a woman aged 25 to 39 in good health. Source material: naive CD4+ T cells sorted from blood. Indicated subset: CD45RA+ positively selected. The rearrangement joins TRBV11-3 to TRBJ2-5, with 8 bases lining up with TRBD1. Near its end, the DNA agrees better with TRBJ2-7, so the J call may be wrong. CDR3 in amino acids: CASSPGVGTGHYEQYF. In DNA form, the CDR3 reads TGTGCCAGCAGCCCCGGGGTGGGGACAGGCCACTACGAGCAGTACTTC.